These T cell receptor beta chains were read from a single sample in a study of blood T cell repertoires in COVID-19. Sequencing was performed with immunoSEQ multiplex PCR; in TCRdb, only in-frame clones are kept and a portion is missing. The repertoire holds 260,000 or so clones, with around 90% as singletons. Sequenced: peripheral blood. Every receptor here comes from a man aged 18 to 29 with active or convalescent COVID-19. The CDR3 runs from the conserved cysteine through the conserved F or W. A D gene is named only where the DNA matches it firmly. Some rows mark clone size as missing; the rest say once, few, many or name a class of expanded clone.

J gene: TRBJ2-7; clone size: .; V gene: TRBV11-2; D gene: .; CDR3 DNA: TGTGCCAGCAGCTTAACCGACTCAAACTCCTACGAGCAGTACTTC; CDR3 protein: CASSLTDSNSYEQYF
J gene: TRBJ1-6; clone size: .; V gene: TRBV7-2; D gene: .; CDR3 DNA: TGTGCCAGCAGCTTATATCCGGGGGGCAGTAATTCACCCCTCCACTTT; CDR3 protein: CASSLYPGGSNSPLHF
J gene: TRBJ1-4; clone size: .; V gene: TRBV19; D gene: .; CDR3 DNA: TGTGCCAGCAACCAGGGGATCAGTGAAAAACTGTTTTTT; CDR3 protein: CASNQGISEKLFF
J gene: TRBJ1-6; clone size: .; V gene: TRBV18; D gene: TRBD1; CDR3 DNA: TGTGCCAGCGGACAGGATCCTTATTCACCCCTCCACTTT; CDR3 protein: CASGQDPYSPLHF
J gene: TRBJ2-1; clone size: .; V gene: TRBV4-1; D gene: TRBD2; CDR3 DNA: TGCGCCAGCAGCCAAGGACTAGCGGGGGGTTACAATGAGCAGTTCTTC; CDR3 protein: CASSQGLAGGYNEQFF
J gene: TRBJ1-5; clone size: .; V gene: TRBV10-3; D gene: .; CDR3 DNA: TGTGCCATCAGTGCCAACCCGTCAGGGGCTGATCAGCCCCAGCATTTT; CDR3 protein: CAISANPSGADQPQHF
J gene: TRBJ1-5; clone size: .; V gene: TRBV5-1; D gene: .; CDR3 DNA: TGCGCCAGCAGCACGGGAGAGAATCAGCCCCAGCATTTT; CDR3 protein: CASSTGENQPQHF
J gene: TRBJ1-4; clone size: .; V gene: TRBV9; D gene: .; CDR3 DNA: TGTGCCAGCGCCAAGAGTTGGGGGGTTAGTGAAAAACTGTTTTTT; CDR3 protein: CASAKSWGVSEKLFF
J gene: TRBJ1-1; clone size: .; V gene: TRBV15; D gene: .; CDR3 DNA: TGTGCCACCAGCAGAGATCTCGCGGAGGGGCGCGGAGCTTTCTTT; CDR3 protein: CATSRDLAEGRGAFF
J gene: TRBJ1-4; clone size: .; V gene: TRBV18; D gene: .; CDR3 DNA: TGTGCCAGCTCAGAATCCAGGGATGAAAAACTGTTTTTT; CDR3 protein: CASSESRDEKLFF
J gene: TRBJ1-1; clone size: .; V gene: TRBV3-1/TRBV3-2; D gene: .; CDR3 DNA: TGTGCCAGCAGCCAACAGCAGGGGAACACTGAAGCTTTCTTT; CDR3 protein: CASSQQQGNTEAFF
J gene: TRBJ2-3; clone size: .; V gene: TRBV3-1/TRBV3-2; D gene: TRBD2; CDR3 DNA: TGTGCCAGCAGCCAAGAAGCTAGCGGGACGAGCACAGATACGCAGTATTTT; CDR3 protein: CASSQEASGTSTDTQYF
J gene: TRBJ1-2; clone size: .; V gene: TRBV7-8; D gene: TRBD1; CDR3 DNA: TGTGCCAGCAGCCCACGGGACAGGGGTCGGTATGGCTACACCTTC; CDR3 protein: CASSPRDRGRYGYTF
J gene: TRBJ1-2; clone size: .; V gene: TRBV5-1; D gene: TRBD1; CDR3 DNA: TGCGCCAGCAGCGCGGGGACAGAAGGGGACGGCTACACCTTC; CDR3 protein: CASSAGTEGDGYTF
J gene: TRBJ2-1; clone size: .; V gene: TRBV9; D gene: TRBD2; CDR3 DNA: TGTGCCAGCAGCTCCTACGGTGGCGGGGGGGTGGACTTATACAATGAGCAGTTCTTC; CDR3 protein: CASSSYGGGGVDLYNEQFF
J gene: TRBJ1-2; clone size: .; V gene: TRBV3-1/TRBV3-2; D gene: .; CDR3 DNA: TGTGCCAGCAGCCAAACGAAAACTTATGGCTACACCTTC; CDR3 protein: CASSQTKTYGYTF
J gene: TRBJ1-4; clone size: .; V gene: TRBV14; D gene: .; CDR3 DNA: TGTGCCAGCAGCCAATCCTGGACAGAACGGGGTGAAAAACTGTTTTTT; CDR3 protein: CASSQSWTERGEKLFF
J gene: TRBJ2-2; clone size: .; V gene: TRBV12-5; D gene: .; CDR3 DNA: TGTGCTAGTAACAGGGATTCCGGGGAGCTGTTTTTT; CDR3 protein: CASNRDSGELFF
J gene: TRBJ1-2; clone size: .; V gene: TRBV7-9; D gene: .; CDR3 DNA: TGTGCCAGCAGCTTAGAAACAGGGAGCGGCTATGGCTACACCTTC; CDR3 protein: CASSLETGSGYGYTF
J gene: TRBJ1-1; clone size: .; V gene: TRBV6-5; D gene: .; CDR3 DNA: TGTGCCAGCAGTTACTCGTCAGGGCCGAACACTGAAGCTTTCTTT; CDR3 protein: CASSYSSGPNTEAFF
J gene: TRBJ2-7; clone size: .; V gene: TRBV3-1/TRBV3-2; D gene: TRBD2; CDR3 DNA: TGTGCCAGCAGCCAAGCTCCCAGCGGGGCCCTCGAGCAGTACTTC; CDR3 protein: CASSQAPSGALEQYF
J gene: TRBJ2-3; clone size: once; V gene: TRBV7-3; D gene: .; CDR3 DNA: TGTGCCAGCAGCTCCGGACAGTTTTCAGATACGCAGTATTTT; CDR3 protein: CASSSGQFSDTQYF
J gene: TRBJ1-1; clone size: .; V gene: TRBV19; D gene: TRBD1; CDR3 DNA: TGTGCCAGTAGTTTGACAGGGGAGCAGAACACTGAAGCTTTCTTT; CDR3 protein: CASSLTGEQNTEAFF
J gene: TRBJ1-2; clone size: .; V gene: TRBV14; D gene: .; CDR3 DNA: TGTGCCAGCAGCCAAGCCCGGACTCTGCCCCATGGCTACACCTTC; CDR3 protein: CASSQARTLPHGYTF
J gene: TRBJ1-2; clone size: .; V gene: TRBV9; D gene: TRBD1; CDR3 DNA: TGTGCCAGCAGCGACTCGGGACAGCTATACTATGGCTACACCTTC; CDR3 protein: CASSDSGQLYYGYTF
J gene: TRBJ2-3; clone size: .; V gene: TRBV24-1; D gene: .; CDR3 DNA: TGTGCCACCAGTGACTCAGATACGCAGTATTTT; CDR3 protein: CATSDSDTQYF
J gene: TRBJ2-5; clone size: .; V gene: TRBV7-2; D gene: TRBD2; CDR3 DNA: TGTGCCAGCAGCTCGGGACTAGCGGGGGTCCAAGAGACCCAGTACTTC; CDR3 protein: CASSSGLAGVQETQYF
J gene: TRBJ1-4; clone size: .; V gene: TRBV9; D gene: .; CDR3 DNA: TGTGCCAGCAGCGAGGGGGAGGGTGTCGTTGAAAAACTGTTTTTT; CDR3 protein: CASSEGEGVVEKLFF
J gene: TRBJ2-2; clone size: few; V gene: TRBV19; D gene: TRBD1; CDR3 DNA: TGTGCCAGTAGCCTAACAGGGGCCCCCGGGGAGCTGTTTTTT; CDR3 protein: CASSLTGAPGELFF
J gene: TRBJ2-1; clone size: .; V gene: TRBV10-1; D gene: TRBD2; CDR3 DNA: TGCGCCAGCAGTGAGTCGTCTAGCGGGGCTTCAGGGCAGTTCTTC; CDR3 protein: CASSESSSGASGQFF
J gene: TRBJ1-5; clone size: .; V gene: TRBV2; D gene: .; CDR3 DNA: TGTGCCAGCAGTGATTGGGCCCCGAGGGGCAATCAGCCCCAGCATTTT; CDR3 protein: CASSDWAPRGNQPQHF
J gene: TRBJ2-3; clone size: .; V gene: TRBV6-5; D gene: .; CDR3 DNA: TGTGCCAGCAGTCCAGGGTTCGAATCAGATACGCAGTATTTT; CDR3 protein: CASSPGFESDTQYF
J gene: TRBJ1-3; clone size: .; V gene: TRBV2; D gene: .; CDR3 DNA: TGTGCCAGCAGTGAACTCCCAGTACGCGGAGACACCATATATTTT; CDR3 protein: CASSELPVRGDTIYF
J gene: TRBJ1-1; clone size: .; V gene: TRBV6-5; D gene: .; CDR3 DNA: TGTGCCAGCAGAGGCATTGCAGGGCCGAACACTGAAGCTTTCTTT; CDR3 protein: CASRGIAGPNTEAFF
J gene: TRBJ2-3; clone size: .; V gene: TRBV7-6; D gene: TRBD2; CDR3 DNA: TGTGCCAGCAGCCAAGGCCCTAGCGGGGGGGCCGTAGATACGCAGTATTTT; CDR3 protein: CASSQGPSGGAVDTQYF
J gene: TRBJ1-3; clone size: .; V gene: TRBV3-1/TRBV3-2; D gene: .; CDR3 DNA: TGTGCCAGCAGCCAAGACGGTTTCTCTGGAAACACCATATATTTT; CDR3 protein: CASSQDGFSGNTIYF
J gene: TRBJ1-2; clone size: .; V gene: TRBV9; D gene: .; CDR3 DNA: TGTGCCAGCAGCGTACTGGACCGACTAAGTGGCTACACCTTC; CDR3 protein: CASSVLDRLSGYTF
J gene: TRBJ1-3; clone size: .; V gene: TRBV9; D gene: TRBD1; CDR3 DNA: TGTGCCAGCAGCGTAGACAGGGGCATTGGAAACACCATATATTTT; CDR3 protein: CASSVDRGIGNTIYF
J gene: TRBJ2-3; clone size: .; V gene: TRBV6-5; D gene: .; CDR3 DNA: TGTGCCAGCAGTTACACAAAAAGCACAGATACGCAGTATTTT; CDR3 protein: CASSYTKSTDTQYF
J gene: TRBJ1-6; clone size: .; V gene: TRBV27; D gene: TRBD1; CDR3 DNA: TGTGCCAGCAGACCCTCGGGACAGGCCAAAGTTTCACCCCTCCACTTT; CDR3 protein: CASRPSGQAKVSPLHF
J gene: TRBJ2-5; clone size: .; V gene: TRBV5-1; D gene: .; CDR3 DNA: TGCGCCAGCAGCAGGGGCCAAGAGACCCAGTACTTC; CDR3 protein: CASSRGQETQYF
J gene: TRBJ2-3; clone size: .; V gene: TRBV29-1; D gene: .; CDR3 DNA: TGCAGCGTTGAAGATCGGGCGAGGACAAGCACAGATACGCAGTATTTT; CDR3 protein: CSVEDRARTSTDTQYF
J gene: TRBJ1-3; clone size: .; V gene: TRBV14; D gene: .; CDR3 DNA: TGTGCCAGCAGCCAGAGCGCGGGAAACTCTGGAAACACCATATATTTT; CDR3 protein: CASSQSAGNSGNTIYF
J gene: TRBJ1-1; clone size: .; V gene: TRBV29-1; D gene: .; CDR3 DNA: TGCAGCGTCCTATCGGACACAAACACTGAAGCTTTCTTT; CDR3 protein: CSVLSDTNTEAFF
J gene: TRBJ2-7; clone size: .; V gene: TRBV9; D gene: TRBD1; CDR3 DNA: TGTGCCAGCAGCGTATCCGGGACAGTCACCTACGAGCAGTACTTC; CDR3 protein: CASSVSGTVTYEQYF
J gene: TRBJ1-5; clone size: once; V gene: TRBV2; D gene: .; CDR3 DNA: TGTGCCAGCCTACAGGGAAATAGCAATCAGCCCCAGCATTTT; CDR3 protein: CASLQGNSNQPQHF
J gene: TRBJ1-5; clone size: .; V gene: TRBV7-2; D gene: TRBD1; CDR3 DNA: TGTGCCAGCAGCCAAGGACAGGGGGCTAATCAGCCCCAGCATTTT; CDR3 protein: CASSQGQGANQPQHF
J gene: TRBJ1-2; clone size: .; V gene: TRBV6-2/TRBV6-3; D gene: TRBD1; CDR3 DNA: TGTGCCAGCAGTTACTGGGGACAGGGAGATGGCTACACCTTC; CDR3 protein: CASSYWGQGDGYTF
J gene: TRBJ1-3; clone size: .; V gene: TRBV11-2; D gene: .; CDR3 DNA: TGTGCCAGCAGCCTACCTGGAAACACCATATATTTT; CDR3 protein: CASSLPGNTIYF
J gene: TRBJ2-3; clone size: .; V gene: TRBV21-1; D gene: .; CDR3 DNA: TGTGCCAGCAGCAAAAGGTCTAGCGGGGGGGTTAGCACAGATACGCAGTATTTT; CDR3 protein: CASSKRSSGGVSTDTQYF
J gene: TRBJ2-5; clone size: .; V gene: TRBV11-2; D gene: .; CDR3 DNA: TGTGCCAGCAGCGCCGCCGGTCTATTACAAGAGACCCAGTACTTC; CDR3 protein: CASSAAGLLQETQYF
J gene: TRBJ2-1; clone size: .; V gene: TRBV18; D gene: TRBD1; CDR3 DNA: TGTGCCAGCTCACCAAGGTCAGGGGGCGATGAGCAGTTCTTC; CDR3 protein: CASSPRSGGDEQFF
J gene: TRBJ2-1; clone size: .; V gene: TRBV18; D gene: TRBD2; CDR3 DNA: TGTGCCAGCTCACCCCGAAGCGGGGGAGATACAAATGAGCAGTTCTTC; CDR3 protein: CASSPRSGGDTNEQFF